This note documents a single TCR beta chain sequence. It has no known antigen specificity. Base qualities were left out, and no much larger clone turns up one base away. Using the deep immunoSEQ assay, multiplex PCR amplified TCR CDR3 regions from genomic DNA. Extracted genomic DNA from each cell subset was spread evenly across all wells of several immunoSEQ 96-well plates, with each plate serving as a replicate. Each replicate PCR for sorted subsets received roughly 0.2 ug genomic DNA, equal to roughly 29,000 T cell genomes. The purified libraries were quantified using a Qubit 3.0 fluorometer, sized with a Bioanalyzer 2100, and then quantified again using the KAPA Library Quantification kit. Each immunoSEQ 96-well plate was sequenced on its own single-read 150-cycle Illumina NextSeq 550 flow cell. Concerning the study's data processing: Because the immunoSEQ output held only junctional sequences and lacked quality scores, the filtering could not match the filtering applied to full-length reads. To assign V/J genes and CDR3, sequences were annotated using PyIR, a Python wrapper for IgBLAST v1.9, with IMGT germline references. Any read was removed if the V/J assignment was weak (E-value above 1e-6), the CDR3 was missing, or the read contained stop codons, out-of-frame junctions, or ambiguous translated residues. V3J clonotypes were defined as sequences sharing the same inferred V gene, J gene, and CDR3 amino acid sequence. Percentage overlap between repertoires was calculated by dividing the number of shared unique clonotypes by the size of the smaller repertoire. Repertoire richness was assessed with RTK rarefaction, the Chao1 estimator, and Recon v2.1 estimates of unobserved clonotypes. Generation probabilities for all TCRbeta clonotypes obtained by the gDNA method from a handful of donors were computed using OLGA. This is the immuneACCESS table as TCRdb keeps it, with only in-frame sequences that have V and J called. A part of the clones is gone; compared with another copy, unresolved V genes explain less than half, and the rest is unexplained. That table supplies the V and J calls and clone size; D and trimming were determined from the DNA. The sample has about 2.4 million clones on record, approximately 93% of them singletons. More than 0.35% of the sample is in the top ten clones.

This sample was taken from a study of shared clonotypes between healthy human individuals (dated by TCRdb to about 2020). Concerning the study at large: The cohort comprised a couple of women and a few men aged 18 to 49 years. For each donor, CD4 naive and CD4 memory were each run on three plates, CD8 naive on two plates, and CD8 memory on one plate. To estimate repertoire size and how much clonotype sharing occurs between individuals, the study deeply sequenced the blood TCR repertoires of roughly 5 healthy adults. Different laboratories and diverse techniques were used to prepare libraries and sequence TCR repertoires, to increase sequencing depth and limit assay-specific biases. Each donor's leukapheresis produced roughly between roughly 0.85 and 9.5 billion PBMCs. General conclusions and limits of the study: Pairwise subsampling led to the expectation that sequencing depth would affect the degree of clonotype sharing among donors. Sampling was restricted to blood, and TCR repertoires in tissues likely differ from the TCR repertoires found in blood. Larger estimated clonotype richness was generally found for naive subsets than for memory subsets. The small number of donors limited the genetic and exposure-history diversity represented. Higher generation probabilities were observed for clonotypes shared by all four sorted-subset donors than for non-shared clonotypes. Rarefaction of sorted-subset datasets indicated incomplete sequencing despite the large sequencing depth. Approximately 5% of naive CD4, around 3.6% of naive CD8, 2.3% of memory CD4, and approximately 0.39% of memory CD8 clonotypes were shared across a few donors.

The donors were healthy, HIV-negative adults with no recently reported acute infections or vaccinations. Every donor was a Caucasian adult residing in Nashville, Tennessee, USA. Magnetic negative selection was used to enrich CD4+ T cells, after which naive cells were positively selected on CD45RA and the negative fraction became the memory subset. After blood collection by leukapheresis, PBMCs were isolated using Ficoll-Histopaque density gradient centrifugation and then cryopreserved in the vapor phase of liquid nitrogen. Analytical flow cytometry was used to check the purity and quantity of every magnetically sorted T cell population. From each sorted fraction, genomic DNA was isolated and quantified by UV absorbance on a Nanodrop 2000c. This sequence originates from a man aged 18 to 35 in good health. Some clones in this sample may be carry-over from other donors' samples. Source material: naive CD4+ T cells from PBMCs. In light of the paper, this sample's cell subset or site label describes: CD45RA+ positively selected.

The DNA is as follows: TGTGCCAGCAGCCCTCGAAGGGGGATCGATCAGCCCCAGCATTTT. Its protein is CASSPRRGIDQPQHF. The sequence links TRBV5-8 to TRBJ1-5; TRBD1 is a weak D gene call, 6 bases matching. The CDR3 runs 15 amino acids, cysteine and phenylalanine included. This entry keeps only the CDR3 DNA: 45 bases, framed from base 1. V and J are truncated by 4 bases and 5 bases respectively, leaving an intervening sequence of 16 bases. The germline V gene supplies CDR1 SGHTS and CDR2 YDEGEE.